This record covers a single T cell receptor (beta chain). Antigen: not known. For CDR3 and TCR beta VDJ profiling, genomic DNA was the template used. Using its own MiXCR run on the reads, TCRdb lists one record per CDR3 protein. The profile covers some 180,000 distinct CDR3 sequences, with roughly half appearing a single time and approximately 2.9% taken by the ten largest. This entry is derived from a study of CD8+CD57+ T cells in acquired aplastic anemia. At the level of the study: Sorted CD4+ and CD8+ cells gave a mean 3.2 ug DNA, range 0.2 to 27.4 ug. Around 11 million reads, on average, were obtained for CD4+ cells from healthy donors.

Study-level points and caveats: The study found no significant CD8+ Simpson's diversity difference between patients and controls. Around 29 shared CD8+ CDR3s appeared highly expressed within patients' immunodominant clones.

Looked up from germline, CDR1 is SGHAT and CDR2 is FQNNGV. V lost 6 bases and J 8 bases, leaving 20 bases between the germline ends. The CDR3 sequence is 15 residues long. The material sequenced was sorted CD4+, CD8+, or CD8+CD57+ T cells (not recorded which) from PBMCs. The sequence came from a human donor in good health. The V and J genes are TRBV11-2 and TRBJ2-1; no reliable D call. The CDR3 region has the DNA TGTGCCAGCAGTTCCCAAATGGACGGGCGCTATGAGCAGTTCTTC. Translated, it gives CASSSQMDGRYEQFF.